The rows below give T cell receptor beta chains drawn from one sample of a study of blood T cell repertoires in COVID-19. Only in-frame clones appear in the TCRdb table, and some are missing; sequencing was by immunoSEQ multiplex PCR. The profile covers 250,000 or so clones, with 84% appearing a single time and around 4% taken by the ten largest. The sample was peripheral blood. Source of these receptors: a man aged 50 to 60 with acute or convalescent COVID-19. CDR3s include the opening cysteine and the closing phenylalanine or tryptophan. The D gene is left open where the match is weak. Rows give clone size only sometimes, using once, few, many, or a class for an expanded clone.

J,V,size,D,DNA,CDR3
TRBJ2-1,TRBV20-1,few,NA,TGCAGTGCGAGTGGGTCGAGTGTGTTGCAGTTCTTC,CSASGSSVLQFF
TRBJ1-1,TRBV3-1/TRBV3-2,NA,NA,TGTGCCAGCACCACTCGACAGAGAAACACTGAAGCTTTCTTT,CASTTRQRNTEAFF
TRBJ1-6,TRBV2,once,NA,TGTGCCAGCAGCGCCGCAGGGCTTGGCAATTCACCCCTCCACTTT,CASSAAGLGNSPLHF
TRBJ2-2,TRBV3-1/TRBV3-2,NA,TRBD1,TGTGCCAGCAGCCTCGGACAGGGGAACACCGGGGAGCTGTTTTTT,CASSLGQGNTGELFF
TRBJ1-1,TRBV13,NA,NA,TGTGCCAGCAGCTTAACGCACGGGTCCACTGAAGCTTTCTTT,CASSLTHGSTEAFF
TRBJ2-5,TRBV18,NA,TRBD1,TGTGCCAGCTCACCAGGACAGGTGCTGGAGACCCAGTACTTC,CASSPGQVLETQYF
TRBJ2-5,TRBV10-2,NA,NA,TGCGCCACCGGGATTAATGAAGAGACCCAGTACTTC,CATGINEETQYF
TRBJ1-1,TRBV10-3,NA,NA,TGTGCCATCAGCTCCGGGTCCCAGGGCGCTGAAGCTTTCTTT,CAISSGSQGAEAFF
TRBJ2-7,TRBV6-4,NA,NA,TGTGCCAGCAGTGCCCTACTAGGCTACGAGCAGTACTTC,CASSALLGYEQYF
TRBJ1-1,TRBV6-4,NA,NA,TGTGCCAGCAGTGATGAGTTGAACACTGAAGCTTTCTTT,CASSDELNTEAFF
TRBJ1-1,TRBV27,NA,TRBD1,TGTGCCAGCAGTTTAGGGGACAGTGAAGCTTTCTTT,CASSLGDSEAFF
TRBJ2-2,TRBV19,NA,TRBD2,TGTGCCAGTCACGGGACTAGAAACACCGGGGAGCTGTTTTTT,CASHGTRNTGELFF
TRBJ2-6,TRBV19,NA,TRBD1,TGTGCCAGTAGGAGGGACAGATCTGGGGCCAACGTCCTGACTTTC,CASRRDRSGANVLTF
TRBJ1-5,TRBV6-6,NA,NA,TGTGCCAGCAGTTACTCGGGGGGGACTCAGCCCCAGCATTTT,CASSYSGGTQPQHF
TRBJ1-6,TRBV2,NA,NA,TGTGCCAGCAGTGACAGGGAAGGTTCACCCCTCCACTTT,CASSDREGSPLHF
TRBJ1-2,TRBV4-2,NA,NA,TGTGCCAGCAGCCAAAGTGACAGTGCCAACTATGGCTACACCTTC,CASSQSDSANYGYTF
TRBJ2-7,TRBV7-9,once,TRBD1,TGTGCCAGCAGCTTAGAATACGACAGGGATTACGAGCAGTACTTC,CASSLEYDRDYEQYF
TRBJ1-6,TRBV7-2,NA,NA,TGTGCCAGCAGCCCCAGGGACTCCTCACCCCTCCACTTT,CASSPRDSSPLHF
TRBJ1-5,TRBV19,NA,NA,TGTGCCAGTAGTCTACAGGGTATCGGTCGGCCCCAGCATTTT,CASSLQGIGRPQHF
TRBJ1-1,TRBV10-3,NA,NA,TGTGCCATCAGTGAAAGGACACCGAACACTGAAGCTTTCTTT,CAISERTPNTEAFF
TRBJ2-7,TRBV7-9,NA,NA,TGTGCCAGCGATTGGGGGGGCAACCGGGAGCAGTACTTC,CASDWGGNREQYF
TRBJ1-4,TRBV7-9,NA,TRBD1,TGTGCCAGCAGCTTAGCACAGGGGGATGAAAAACTGTTTTTT,CASSLAQGDEKLFF
TRBJ2-3,TRBV5-4,NA,TRBD1,TGTGCCAGCAGCTTGGCGGGGACAGCCTCTCTGGGGGATACGCAGTATTTT,CASSLAGTASLGDTQYF
TRBJ2-7,TRBV10-3,once,NA,TGTGCCTCCACGGCAGGGATCTCCTACGAGCAGTACTTC,CASTAGISYEQYF
TRBJ1-5,TRBV7-2,NA,TRBD1,TGTGCCAGCAGCTTATGGACAGGGGGGGAGCAGCCCCAGCATTTT,CASSLWTGGEQPQHF
TRBJ2-7,TRBV13,NA,NA,TGTGCCAGCAGCTTAGGTGGCCTAGGAGCGGGTTTCTACGAGCAGTACTTC,CASSLGGLGAGFYEQYF
TRBJ2-2,TRBV28,NA,TRBD1,TGTGCCAGCAGTTTGCACAGGGGAGACACCGGGGAGCTGTTTTTT,CASSLHRGDTGELFF
TRBJ1-1,TRBV15,NA,TRBD1,TGTGCCACCAGCAGAGATCAGGACAGGGAAGCTTTCTTT,CATSRDQDREAFF
TRBJ2-6,TRBV6-6,once,NA,TGTGCCAGCACAAGGGGATACTCTGGGGCCAACGTCCTGACTTTC,CASTRGYSGANVLTF
TRBJ2-7,TRBV5-1,NA,TRBD2,TGCGCCAGCAGCATGGCTAGCGGGAGCTACGAGCAGTACTTC,CASSMASGSYEQYF
TRBJ2-3,TRBV15,NA,TRBD2,TGTGCCACCAGCAGAGATACAGAAGGTCGGGGGGGCCTCAGTACGCAGTATTTT,CATSRDTEGRGGLSTQYF
TRBJ1-4,TRBV3-1/TRBV3-2,NA,TRBD1,TGTGCCAGCAGCCACCGTTCCGGGACAGGTGCTGAAAAACTGTTTTTT,CASSHRSGTGAEKLFF
TRBJ1-2,TRBV2,NA,NA,TGTGCCAGCAGTGAAGCGCTTGGCAGCGGCTATGGCTACACCTTC,CASSEALGSGYGYTF
TRBJ1-1,TRBV28,NA,NA,TGTGCCAGCAGTTTTTTACAGGCCAGGGCTGAAGCTTTCTTT,CASSFLQARAEAFF
TRBJ1-2,TRBV3-1/TRBV3-2,NA,NA,TGTGCCAGCAGCCAAGATGGGGCAGGAGCCCGCTATGGCTACACCTTC,CASSQDGAGARYGYTF
TRBJ1-1,TRBV12-3/TRBV12-4,NA,NA,TGTGCCAGCAGTTGGGGCAGATACACTGAAGCTTTCTTT,CASSWGRYTEAFF
TRBJ1-5,TRBV19,NA,NA,TGTGCCAGTAGGGGTCGCGGTAATCAGCCCCAGCATTTT,CASRGRGNQPQHF
TRBJ1-2,TRBV14,few,TRBD1,TGTGCCAGCAGCCCTTTCAGGGGGATCGGCTATGGCTACACCTTC,CASSPFRGIGYGYTF
TRBJ1-2,TRBV11-1,NA,NA,TGTGCCAGCAGCTTAGCGCCCCAGGACTATGGCTACACCTTC,CASSLAPQDYGYTF
TRBJ2-7,TRBV28,NA,NA,TGTGCCAGCTCTGAAGCGTTCGAGCAGTACTTC,CASSEAFEQYF